This T cell receptor beta chain originates from a study of shared clonotypes between healthy human individuals. Authors' data handling: As immunoSEQ supplied junction-only sequences (without quality scores), filtering differed. TCRdb's copy holds only in-frame clones and misses some; the assay was immunoSEQ multiplex PCR. V, J and clone size reflect that table, while D and trimming were determined from the DNA. The sample lists roughly 2.4 million clones; around 95% were seen once. CDR1 SGDLS and CDR2 YYNGEE come from the germline V gene. The CDR3 contains 14 residues. Trimming removed 0 bases from V and 6 bases from J; junction bases left unmatched: 3. Those who donated, Caucasian adults without exception, all lived in Nashville, Tennessee.

Material for sequencing was naive CD4+ T cells sorted from blood. Stated subset: CD45RA+ positively selected. The chain is built from TRBV9 and TRBJ2-7; TRBD2 matches 10 bases. The clonotype originates from a man between 18 and 29 years old in good health. The CDR3 loop is CASSVAASGSEQYF. The CDR3 DNA follows: TGTGCCAGCAGCGTAGCTGCTAGCGGGAGCGAGCAGTACTTC.